This T cell receptor (beta chain) appears in the sequencing data of a study of T cells in Graves' hyperthyroidism and ophthalmopathy (dated by TCRdb to the late 2010s). Some background on the complete study: Peripheral blood was sampled at the time of initial diagnosis, prior to any treatment. To identify TCR V-J signatures that set the groups apart, the researchers used a discovery cohort of 90 to 100 patients, made up of 40 to 45 with Graves' ophthalmopathy and 55 to 65 with stable Graves' hyperthyroidism. Prospective prediction of ophthalmopathy was tested in an independent validation cohort consisting of fewer than 20 hyperthyroidism patients and approximately 16 patients who later progressed to ophthalmopathy. The 100 discovery patients were divided at random into training and test sets in a 7:3 ratio. In addition, the study compared T-cell repertoires in thyroid tissue and in blood from six Graves' hyperthyroidism patients. After sampling, hyperthyroidism patients received methimazole starting at 30 mg daily, and ophthalmopathy patients received high-dose intravenous methylprednisolone. TCR Vbeta CDR3 sequencing of 120 to 150 peripheral blood samples (more than 40 ophthalmopathy, 75 to 80 hyperthyroidism and approximately 17 progressor patients) is reported in the paper. Findings and caveats that apply to the study as a whole: Blood samples also contained most of the expanded thyroid clonotypes (frequency above 0.001), which suggests that blood repertoires may reflect thyroid immune responses. No statistical method was used to fix the sample size in advance, and group allocation was not hidden from the investigators. Ophthalmopathy was separated from stable hyperthyroidism by a 13 V-J signature model, with roughly 88% sensitivity and roughly 84% specificity obtained in cross-validation and 80%/75% obtained in testing. In validation, the model predicted progression to ophthalmopathy a median of about 6.5 months before onset, with about 71% sensitivity and about 75% specificity.

Graves' hyperthyroidism was defined as stable when no progression to ophthalmopathy occurred over 18 months of follow-up. Hyperthyroidism patients were aged 18 to 65 years and newly diagnosed, with disease duration of less than 2 months. The study excluded patients with uncontrolled infections, other autoimmune diseases, pregnancy or lactation. Diagnoses were established on the basis of clinical symptoms, serum thyroxine and TRAb, thyroid ultrasound, and orbital computed tomography. PBMCs were separated from under 11 ml of fresh peripheral blood using Ficoll-Paque density gradient centrifugation. Total RNA was extracted with Trizol reagent, and quality was checked on an Agilent 2100 Bioanalyzer. The TCR beta CDR3 regions were amplified from the RNA transcripts. A first-round RT-PCR of the TCR CDR3 used the HTBI primer set with the Qiagen OneStep RT-PCR kit. The libraries were constructed in a second round of multiplex PCR and then size-selected and purified. The libraries were sequenced on an Illumina HiSeq2000 using paired-end 100 bp reads. The authors' pipeline ran thus. SOAPnuke was used to process the raw data, throwing out any read that contained adapters or uncalled bases, had a mean Phred below 15, or lacked an exact constant-primer or identifier match. COPE v1.2.5 was used to merge the high-quality paired reads, and each unique nucleotide sequence was defined as a clonotype. Clonotypes were aligned to IMGT TRBV, TRBD and TRBJ reference segments using MiTCR v1.1. Analysis was restricted to V-J combinations with a frequency above 0.0001, which covered about 99% of repertoires. The TCS score was defined as the ratio of F50 (clonal expansion) to E x V (chaos), calculated using BLOSUM62-based TCRdist between CDR3 peptides within each V-J. Welch's t-statistics and random forest reduced 450 to 600 V-J features to 13, which were used in a naive Bayes classifier (R e1071). Using fastp at Q25 and MiXCR, TCRdb reprocessed the public reads and kept productive beta chains. Identical CDR3 protein sequences are pooled into one entry, listed with their most common genes and DNA. The V and J calls shown here were made by TCRdb, not taken from the authors' results. This sample comprises about 720,000 distinct CDR3 sequences, around 15% of them detected only once. The ten largest make up around 8% of the sample.

There are many counts of this clonotype. This clone's antigen is unknown. No much larger clonotype is one base removed from it; base qualities were not supplied. The CDR3 measures 14 amino acids from cysteine to phenylalanine. CDR3 DNA only is kept here, 42 bases in frame from base 1. The germline V gene (reference sequence) provides CDR1 DFQATT and CDR2 SNEGSKA. V is trimmed back by 4 bases and J by 4 bases, and the junction contains 8 bases that no gene match accounts for. Sequenced: blood. This receptor was identified in a young man with Graves' hyperthyroidism. This receptor chain uses TRBV20-1 and TRBJ2-5; TRBD2 matches 8 bases in the middle. The DNA sequence follows: TGCAGTGCTAACCAGCCGGGAGGGCGAGAGACCCAGTACTTC. This translates into CSANQPGGRETQYF.